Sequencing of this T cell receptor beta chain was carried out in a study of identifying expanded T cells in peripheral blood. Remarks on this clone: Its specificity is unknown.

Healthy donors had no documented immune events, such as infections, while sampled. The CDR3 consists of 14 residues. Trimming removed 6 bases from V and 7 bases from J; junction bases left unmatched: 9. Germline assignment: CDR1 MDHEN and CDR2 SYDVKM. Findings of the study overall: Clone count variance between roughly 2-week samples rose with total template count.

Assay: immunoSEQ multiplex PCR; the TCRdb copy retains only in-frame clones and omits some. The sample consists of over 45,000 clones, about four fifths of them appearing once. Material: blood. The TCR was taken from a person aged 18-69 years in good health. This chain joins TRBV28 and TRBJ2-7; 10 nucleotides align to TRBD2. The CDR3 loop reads CASRTAGGPSEQYF. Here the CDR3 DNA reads TGTGCCAGCAGGACAGCGGGAGGGCCTTCTGAGCAGTACTTC.